The 29 T cell receptor beta chains given below trace back to one sample, sequenced in a study of control samples from healthy donors and cancer patients (dated by TCRdb to about 2020). Receptor amplification or capture employed the immunoSEQ multiplex PCR assay. Imported from immuneACCESS, the table was reduced by TCRdb to in-frame sequences with V and J called. These copies leave out some clones; in studies compared against another copy, an unresolved V gene accounts for under half, and the cause of the remainder is not known. Here the sample has some 14,000 clones; 75% to 85% occur a single time. The leading ten clones occupy roughly 7.9% of the sample. The sample taken for sequencing was formalin-fixed, paraffin-embedded tissue. These receptors were collected from a male donor with melanoma.

This chain uses TRBV4-2 with TRBJ1-1, with 11 positions matching TRBD1. Germline V gene sequence: CDR1 LGHNA, CDR2 YNFKEQ. J was trimmed by 0 bases and V by 2 bases; bases with no gene match: 5. The CDR3 is 17 amino acids. The CDR3 sequence: CASSQPGQGGMNTEAFF. The CDR3 DNA sequence: TGTGCCAGCAGCCAACCGGGACAGGGGGGAATGAACACTGAAGCTTTCTTT.

The chain links TRBV7-9 to TRBJ1-1; D not resolved. In germline, CDR1 is SEHNR, CDR2 FQNEAQ (reference sequence). The V gene lost 5 bases and the J gene lost 1 base, with 11 bases spanning the gap. The CDR3 loop spans 14 amino acids. The CDR3 nucleotides are TGTGCCAGCAGCCCTACACGGGAGAACACTGAAGCTTTCTTT. It encodes CASSPTRENTEAFF. The full variable domain, its missing parts supplied by reference TRBV7-9 and TRBJ1-1, is DTGVSQNPRHKITKRGQNVTFRCDPISEHNRLYWYRQTLGQGPEFLTYFQNEAQLEKSRLLSDRFSAERPKGSFSTLEIQRTEQGDSAMYLCASSPTRENTEAFFGQGTRLTVV.

This chain uses TRBV7-9 with TRBJ2-1, with D tentatively TRBD1 or TRBD2 (5 bases each). The CDR3 contains 15 residues. V lost 3 bases and J lost 8, with 17 bases in between. Germline values: CDR1 SEHNR, CDR2 FQNEAQ (reference sequence). CDR3 in DNA: TGTGCCAGCAGCTTGGGGGACCGCGTAAGGGATGAGCAGTTCTTC. Translating gives CASSLGDRVRDEQFF. Filled out from reference TRBV7-9 and TRBJ2-1, the complete variable domain reads DTGVSQNPRHKITKRGQNVTFRCDPISEHNRLYWYRQTLGQGPEFLTYFQNEAQLEKSRLLSDRFSAERPKGSFSTLEIQRTEQGDSAMYLCASSLGDRVRDEQFFGPGTRLTVL.

This sequence joins TRBV9 and TRBJ2-3; the match to TRBD1 covers 8 bases. The CDR3 contains 17 residues. V gave up 0 bases and J gave up 2 bases; unmatched junction bases: 8. Germline V gene data show CDR1 as SGDLS and CDR2 as YYNGEE. CDR3 sequence: CASSVARQGASTDTQYF. The CDR3 DNA reads TGTGCCAGCAGCGTAGCACGGCAGGGGGCCTCCACAGATACGCAGTATTTT.

This sequence joins TRBV5-1 and TRBJ2-5, with D unclear. V was shortened by 0 bases and J by 1 base, with 13 bases between the two germline ends. The CDR3 runs to 16 residues. CDR1 and CDR2 from the germline V gene are SGHRS and YFSETQ. CDR3 in amino acids: CASSLAAVSTQETQYF. The DNA for the CDR3 is TGCGCCAGCAGCTTGGCGGCCGTCAGTACCCAAGAGACCCAGTACTTC.

This chain uses TRBV5-1 with TRBJ2-4, with 7 bases identical to TRBD1. Losses at the gene ends were 1 base for V and 6 bases for J; bases not matched to a gene: 1. Germline CDR1 is SGHRS and CDR2 is YFSETQ. There are 13 residues in the CDR3. As DNA, the CDR3 is TGCGCCAGCAGCTTGAGGGACAGAAACATTCAGTACTTC. Translation gives CASSLRDRNIQYF.

This clone is judged medium-sized. CDR3 sequence: CASSLTGNTIYF. The DNA of the CDR3 is TGTGCCAGCAGCCTCACCGGTAACACCATATATTTT. The J gene is TRBJ1-3, the V gene TRBV6-5, with D hard to call. The CDR3 spans 12 residues. Trimming pared 6 bases from V and 7 bases from J, leaving 10 bases between. The germline V gene encodes CDR1 MNHEY and CDR2 SVGAGI.

The V gene is TRBV7-9, the J gene TRBJ2-5; D is perhaps TRBD1 (6 bases). CDR3 length equals 14 residues. The germline V and J ends were trimmed by 5 bases and 2 bases, with 12 bases remaining between them. Germline CDR1 and CDR2: SEHNR and FQNEAQ (reference sequence). The chain's CDR3 is CASSTNREQETQYF. The CDR3 coding sequence is TGTGCCAGCAGCACGAACAGGGAGCAAGAGACCCAGTACTTC.

For the CDR3, the DNA is TGTGCCAGCAGCCAAGTAGGGGGCTATAATGAAAAACTGTTTTTT. This encodes CASSQVGGYNEKLFF. The chain couples TRBV14 to TRBJ1-4; TRBD1 agrees at 7 bases. Per the germline V gene, CDR1 is SGHDN and CDR2 is FVKESK. This CDR3 is 15 amino acids long. J was trimmed by 4 bases and V by 1 base; bases with no gene match: 3.

The chain carries TRBV14 and TRBJ1-5, with no clear D. The germline gives CDR1 SGHDN, CDR2 FVKESK. The CDR3 is 13 residues long. V shed 2 bases and J shed 6 bases, with 8 bases lying between them. The CDR3 sequence: CASSQWDGQPQHF. CDR3 bases: TGTGCCAGCAGCCAATGGGATGGTCAGCCCCAGCATTTT.

This clone is labeled as large. J is TRBJ2-3 and V is TRBV5-1; D unresolved. Germline assignment: CDR1 SGHRS and CDR2 YFSETQ. The CDR3 is made up of 13 amino acids. Between the trimmed V and J ends, which lost 0 bases and 4 bases, there was a span of 6 bases. The CDR3 DNA is TGCGCCAGCAGCTTGGCGGGCTCAGATACGCAGTATTTT. It translates to CASSLAGSDTQYF. Full variable domain (missing parts from reference TRBV5-1 and TRBJ2-3): KAGVTQTPRYLIKTRGQQVTLSCSPISGHRSVSWYQQTPGQGLQFLFEYFSETQRNKGNFPGRFSGRQFSNSRSEMNVSTLELGDSALYLCASSLAGSDTQYFGPGTRLTVL.

The chain recombines TRBV14 with TRBJ1-2; the match to TRBD1 covers 8 bases. The germline V gene has CDR1 SGHDN and CDR2 FVKESK. This CDR3 is built from 14 residues. J gave up 8 bases and V 2 bases, and 7 bases lay outside the gene matches. The CDR3 DNA reads TGTGCCAGCAGCCAAACCAGACAGGGGCAAGGCTACACCTTC. This gives the protein CASSQTRQGQGYTF.

The chain's CDR3 is CASSLDPGWNTEAFF. The CDR3 DNA is TGTGCCAGCAGCTTAGATCCTGGGTGGAACACTGAAGCTTTCTTT. This chain uses TRBV7-8 with TRBJ1-1, with D uncertain. Trimming shortened V by 1 base and J by 1 base, and 10 bases separated the two germline ends. The CDR3 has 15 amino acids. Germline V lookup: CDR1 SGHVS, CDR2 FQNEAQ.

J is TRBJ2-5 and V is TRBV9; TRBD2 aligns across 7 bases. Germline V gene data show CDR1 as SGDLS and CDR2 as YYNGEE. The CDR3 length is 14 residues. The V segment lost 2 bases and the J segment 2 bases; nucleotides outside the gene matches: 3. CDR3 sequence (DNA): TGTGCCAGCAGCGTCGGGGGGATACAAGAGACCCAGTACTTC. Translating it yields CASSVGGIQETQYF.

The J gene is TRBJ2-3, the V gene TRBV2; 10 positions agree with TRBD2. There are 15 residues in the CDR3. V was pared by 0 bases and J by 6 bases, with 3 bases of the junction left unmatched. CDR1 is SNHLY and CDR2 is FYNNEI in the germline V gene. For the CDR3, the DNA is TGTGCCAGCAGTGAAGCTAGCGGGGGGTTCGATACGCAGTATTTT. Its translation is CASSEASGGFDTQYF.

This sequence joins TRBV7-6 and TRBJ2-3, with D possibly TRBD2 on 5 matching bases. Germline CDR1 and CDR2: SGHVS and FNYEAQ. Trimming took off 2 bases at V and 2 bases at J, with 14 bases between the two ends. CDR3 size: 16 residues. Written as DNA, the CDR3 is TGTGCCAGCAGCTTATCACTAGTGGCAAACACAGATACGCAGTATTTT. Protein product: CASSLSLVANTDTQYF.

The chain uses TRBV5-1 and TRBJ1-3; D possibly corresponds to TRBD1 (6 bases). Germline CDR1 SGHRS, CDR2 YFSETQ. The CDR3 has 17 amino acids. V gave up 2 bases and J gave up 0 bases, with 15 bases separating them. The CDR3 loop is CASSFEGGGLSGNTIYF. Written as DNA, the CDR3 is TGCGCCAGCAGCTTCGAGGGTGGGGGGCTCTCTGGAAACACCATATATTTT.

The count of this clone is one. This chain links TRBV6-5 with TRBJ2-2, with 10 bases lining up with TRBD2. V shed 6 bases, J shed 9 bases, and the junction held 10 bases outside the gene matches. CDR1 and CDR2 from the germline V gene are MNHEY and SVGAGI. The CDR3 extends over 15 amino acids. The chain's CDR3 is CASRLAGEPSRELFF. The CDR3 DNA is TGTGCCAGCAGGCTAGCGGGGGAGCCCTCCAGGGAGCTGTTTTTT.

CDR3 coding DNA: TGCAGCGTTGCAGTGAGCTCCTACAATGAGCAGTTCTTC. It is translated as CSVAVSSYNEQFF. V usage is TRBV29-1 and J usage is TRBJ2-1; D is ambiguous. Germline V CDR1 and CDR2: SQVTM, ANQGSEA. Between the trimmed V and J ends, which lost 4 bases and 0 bases, there was a span of 7 bases. The CDR3 loop spans 13 amino acids.

This clone ranks as medium-sized. V is TRBV4-1 and J is TRBJ1-5, with D hard to call. CDR3 length equals 16 residues. In germline, CDR1 is MGHRA, CDR2 YSYEKL. Trimming pared 4 bases from V and 0 bases from J, leaving 13 bases between. The CDR3 region has the DNA TGCGCCAGCAGCCCTGGGCCCAGTCATAGCAATCAGCCCCAGCATTTT. Protein: CASSPGPSHSNQPQHF.

This clone was seen a few times. The chain joins TRBV19 to TRBJ2-6; D gene unclear. Trimming shortened V by 7 bases and J by 0 bases, and 13 bases separated the two germline ends. The germline gives CDR1 LNHDA, CDR2 SQIVND (reference sequence). The CDR3 extends over 16 amino acids. The CDR3 DNA reads TGTGCCAGTAACGAAAAGGACCGCTCTGGGGCCAACGTCCTGACTTTC. This codes for CASNEKDRSGANVLTF.

The rearrangement joins TRBV5-6 to TRBJ2-2, with 7 nucleotides matching TRBD1. Trimming removed 4 bases from V and 3 bases from J; junction bases left unmatched: 9. Germline assignment: CDR1 SGHDT and CDR2 YYEEEE. CDR3 size: 16 residues. The CDR3: CASSPTGWLDTGELFF. In DNA form, the CDR3 reads TGTGCCAGCAGCCCGACAGGGTGGTTGGACACCGGGGAGCTGTTTTTT.

This rearrangement joins TRBV27 to TRBJ2-7; D is undetermined. CDR1 MNHEY and CDR2 SMNVEV come from the germline V gene (reference sequence). The CDR3 consists of 11 residues. V lost 4 bases and J lost 1, with 2 bases in between. CDR3 in amino acids: CASSSSYEQYF. CDR3 nucleotide sequence: TGTGCCAGCAGTTCATCCTACGAGCAGTACTTC.

Comments on this clone: Additional DNA sequences in this sample encode the identical CDR3. The CDR3 DNA follows: TGTGCCAGCAGTGTCCGGTCGGGGGGGGCGCCCTACGAGCAGTACTTC. Translated: CASSVRSGGAPYEQYF. The rearrangement links TRBV2 to TRBJ2-7; 8 bases agree with TRBD2. The V gene end was trimmed by 4 bases and the J gene end by 2 bases; junction bases not matched to a gene: 10. This CDR3 has 16 amino acids. Germline V lookup: CDR1 SNHLY, CDR2 FYNNEI. Full variable domain (missing parts from reference TRBV2 and TRBJ2-7): EPEVTQTPSHQVTQMGQEVILRCVPISNHLYFYWYRQILGQKVEFLVSFYNNEISEKSEIFDDQFSVERPDGSNFTLKIRSTKLEDSAMYFCASSVRSGGAPYEQYFGPGTRLTVT.

The chain has TRBV14 and TRBJ1-5; D might be TRBD1 (6 bases). The CDR3 length is 13 residues. V was shortened by 4 bases and J by 9 bases, with 13 bases between the two germline ends. Germline CDR1 and CDR2: SGHDN and FVKESK. The DNA of the CDR3 is TGTGCCAGCAGCCCATCTACAGGGAGGCCCCAGCATTTT. Its translation: CASSPSTGRPQHF.

This chain connects TRBV30 to TRBJ1-1; 7 nucleotides line up with TRBD1. Trimming took 4 bases from V and 3 from J; bases not matched to a gene: 11. This CDR3 contains 15 residues. Germline assignment: CDR1 GTSNPN and CDR2 SVGIG (reference sequence). CDR3 residues: CAWNSDRDGYTEAFF. CDR3 nucleotides: TGTGCCTGGAACTCAGACAGGGATGGGTACACTGAAGCTTTCTTT.

V gene TRBV15 combines with J gene TRBJ2-1; the D gene is possibly TRBD1 (5 bases). The germline gives CDR1 LNHNV, CDR2 YYDKDF (reference sequence). The CDR3 totals 13 residues. V lost 5 bases and J lost 7, with 12 bases in between. CDR3 coding DNA: TGTGCCACCAGCGGGCAGGGTTTTAATGAGCAGTTCTTC. It is translated as CATSGQGFNEQFF.

The chain employs TRBV5-1 and TRBJ1-1, with D hard to call. CDR3 length equals 14 residues. Germline V gene data show CDR1 as SGHRS and CDR2 as YFSETQ. Trimming stripped 4 bases from V and 4 bases from J, with 14 bases between. CDR3 bases: TGCGCCAGCAGCCAACGACTGGAAGGCACTGAAGCTTTCTTT. Translating it yields CASSQRLEGTEAFF.

J is TRBJ2-7 and V is TRBV6-6, with TRBD1 matching over 8 bases. CDR3 length: 13 residues. The V gene's germline CDR1 is MNHNY and CDR2 SVGAGI (reference sequence). J lost 4 bases, V lost 8 bases, and 7 bases had no gene match. The CDR3 reads CASDRGENYEQYF. The CDR3 coding sequence is TGTGCCAGCGACAGGGGCGAAAATTACGAGCAGTACTTC.